This TCR beta chain was identified during a study of OX40 agonist ivuxolimab in advanced cancers. Whole-study context: The eligibility criteria allowed prior anti-PD-1, anti-PD-L1 or anti-CTLA-4 therapy, and about 40% had some. Study results and caveats: Among the nonresponders, some also had low normalized T-cell clonal expansion. Expanded clones tended on average to be more numerous among CD8+ T cells than CD4+.

Germline CDR1 reads GTSNPN; CDR2 reads SVGIG (reference sequence). The V and J ends lost 1 base and 9 bases respectively, with 18 bases between them. There are 14 residues in the CDR3. Sequencing was performed with immunoSEQ multiplex PCR; in TCRdb, only in-frame clones are kept and a portion is missing. The data contain under 65,000 clones, 89% of them singletons. As to this clone: Its antigen is as yet unknown.

The chain combines TRBV30 with TRBJ1-1; a weak D match, TRBD1 (6 bases). The sample consisted of CD4+ or CD8+ T cells sorted from blood, taken in a trial of the OX40 agonist ivuxolimab. This sequence was found in an adult with an advanced solid tumor such as melanoma, head and neck, liver or kidney cancer. The CDR3 region is CAWSGTASLSKAFF. The CDR3 bases are TGTGCCTGGAGTGGGACAGCCAGTTTAAGTAAAGCTTTCTTT.